This passage covers 17 T cell receptor beta chains from one sample sequenced in a study of response to subunit inactivated influenza vaccine. In TCRdb, the RT-PCR reads were re-called with MiXCR into one record per CDR3 protein. The sample has hundreds of thousands of distinct CDR3 sequences, approximately 13% seen once. The specimen comprised PBMCs from blood, sampled 35 to 45 days after vaccination. Receptor source: a man aged 50 to 60 who received an inactivated influenza vaccine.

CDR3 nucleotide sequence: TGTGCCAGCAGTCTCTCTGAGCGGGGACTCACAGATACGCAGTATTTT. The encoded protein is CASSLSERGLTDTQYF. The chain combines TRBV27 with TRBJ2-3; 7 bases align to TRBD2. CDR3 length: 16 amino acids. CDR1 is MNHEY and CDR2 is SMNVEV in the germline V gene (reference sequence). Losses at the gene ends were 5 bases for V and 2 bases for J; bases not matched to a gene: 10.

The chain combines TRBV6-5 with TRBJ2-7; 8 bases are a match to TRBD1. This CDR3 region has 15 residues. Germline V gene sequence: CDR1 MNHEY, CDR2 SVGAGI. V lost 4 bases to trimming and J lost 2 bases; unmatched junction nucleotides: 7. The CDR3 sequence: CASSSPRTGPYEQYF. The CDR3 DNA follows: TGTGCCAGCAGTTCCCCTCGGACAGGGCCCTACGAGCAGTACTTC.

There are many counts of this clonotype. The chain couples TRBV11-2 to TRBJ2-7; D is uncertain. CDR3 length: 12 residues. Between the trimmed V and J ends, which lost 4 bases and 2 bases, there was a span of 6 bases. Germline V gives CDR1 SGHAT, CDR2 FQNNGV. The CDR3: CASSSRPYEQYF. DNA of the CDR3: TGTGCCAGCAGCTCGCGTCCCTACGAGCAGTACTTC. Full variable domain (rest looked up from reference TRBV11-2 and TRBJ2-7): EAGVAQSPRYKIIEKRQSVAFWCNPISGHATLYWYQQILGQGPKLLIQFQNNGVVDDSQLPKDRFSAERLKGVDSTLKIQPAKLEDSAVYLCASSSRPYEQYFGPGTRLTVT.

DNA of the CDR3: TGCGCCAGCAGCTTGGGGCCAGCGGGGCTCTATGAGCAGTTCTTC. Amino acid sequence: CASSLGPAGLYEQFF. The chain carries TRBV5-1 and TRBJ2-1, with TRBD2 matching 7 bases. The CDR3 sequence is 15 residues long. Trimming took 0 bases from V and 8 from J; bases not matched to a gene: 8. Looked up from germline, CDR1 is SGHRS and CDR2 is YFSETQ.

V is TRBV6-2 or TRBV6-3 and J is TRBJ2-2, with a possible D match to TRBD1 (5 bases). CDR1 MNHEY and CDR2 SVGEGT come from the germline V gene. V lost 2 bases to trimming and J lost 10 bases, with 5 bases between them. The CDR3 has 11 residues. DNA of the CDR3: TGTGCCAGCAGTTACGGGGCGGAGCTGTTTTTT. Translation gives CASSYGAELFF.

This clonotype has only a few counts. J is TRBJ2-2 and V is TRBV20-1; perhaps TRBD2 as D (5 bases). V shed 6 bases and J shed 8 bases, with 19 bases lying between them. Germline CDR1 DFQATT, CDR2 SNEGSKA (reference sequence). The CDR3 loop spans 14 amino acids. CDR3 protein: CSALPLGSSGELFF. As DNA, the CDR3 is TGCAGTGCGCTACCCCTAGGGAGCTCTGGGGAGCTGTTTTTT.

In its sample, this clonotype was seen a few times. The V and J genes are TRBV7-2 and TRBJ2-5; D unresolved. Germline CDR1 SGHTA, CDR2 FQGNSA. Trimming pared 2 bases from V and 3 bases from J, leaving 13 bases between. The CDR3 consists of 15 residues. The CDR3: CASSLNPHSEETQYF. As DNA, the CDR3 is TGTGCCAGCAGCTTAAACCCCCACAGCGAAGAGACCCAGTACTTC.

The sample holds a few counts of this clonotype. The chain combines TRBV5-1 with TRBJ1-1; weak D call: TRBD1 (5 bases). Germline-derived CDR1 and CDR2 are SGHRS and YFSETQ. V dropped 5 bases and J dropped 2 bases, with 16 bases sitting between them. This CDR3 region has 15 residues. The CDR3 DNA reads as TGCGCCAGCAGTCTATTTACAGGTACCAACACTGAAGCTTTCTTT. Translation gives CASSLFTGTNTEAFF.

This clonotype was detected many times. The chain couples TRBV24-1 to TRBJ2-1; the match to TRBD1 covers 9 bases. Germline V gene sequence: CDR1 KGHDR, CDR2 SFDVKD. V lost 2 bases, J lost 7 bases, and 5 bases stayed unmatched. The CDR3 extends over 15 amino acids. The CDR3, as DNA: TGTGCCACCAGTGATTCCGGGACAGGGTTAAATGAGCAGTTCTTC. Translated, it gives CATSDSGTGLNEQFF.

A few counts support this clonotype. The chain joins TRBV20-1 to TRBJ2-6; weak D call: TRBD1 (6 bases). V shed 3 bases and J shed 1 base, with 19 bases lying between them. This CDR3 comprises 18 residues. Germline CDR1 is DFQATT and CDR2 is SNEGSKA (reference sequence). In nucleotides, the CDR3 is TGCAGTGCTAGTTTGAGGGACACCGGACGGTCTGGGGCCAACGTCCTGACTTTC. As protein: CSASLRDTGRSGANVLTF.

The V call is TRBV19, the J call TRBJ1-5, with a tentative D call TRBD1 (5 bases). Germline lookup yields CDR1 LNHDA and CDR2 SQIVND (reference sequence). V lost 11 bases and J lost 6, with 14 bases in between. This CDR3 has 12 residues. Here the CDR3 reads CASRMGVQPQHF. The CDR3 DNA reads as TGTGCCTCCAGGATGGGGGTTCAGCCCCAGCATTTT.

This clonotype was counted only a few times. This chain uses TRBV3-1 with TRBJ2-2; 10 bases line up with TRBD2. Germline V gene lookup returns CDR1 LGHDT and CDR2 YNNKEL (reference sequence). There are 17 residues in the CDR3. With V trimmed by 6 bases and J by 3 bases, 10 bases remained unmatched. DNA for the CDR3: TGTGCCAGCAGACCCTCGGGACTAGCGAGGCACACCGGGGAGCTGTTTTTT. This sequence encodes CASRPSGLARHTGELFF.

In this sample, this clonotype turned up a few times. This sequence joins TRBV3-1 and TRBJ1-1; the D is unclear. CDR1 and CDR2 from the germline V gene are LGHDT and YNNKEL (reference sequence). The CDR3 is made up of 12 amino acids. V lost 1 base to trimming and J lost 6 bases, with 6 bases between them. CDR3 residues: CASSQAQAEAFF. The CDR3 nucleotides are TGTGCCAGCAGCCAAGCGCAGGCTGAAGCTTTCTTT.

This clonotype was picked up many times. The V call is TRBV12-3 or TRBV12-4, the J call TRBJ1-2; D is possibly TRBD1 (5 bases). The CDR3 consists of 13 residues. Trimming removed 7 bases from V and 12 bases from J, with 21 bases in between. The CDR3 DNA reads as TGTGCCAGCACTGAACCGGGACCCCGACCCCACACCTTC. Translated: CASTEPGPRPHTF.

This clonotype was picked up a small number of times. V is TRBV30 and J is TRBJ2-7, with no clear D. CDR1 GTSNPN and CDR2 SVGIG come from the germline V gene (reference sequence). The CDR3 is made up of 12 amino acids. Trimming stripped 0 bases from V and 5 bases from J, with 8 bases between. CDR3: CAWSVMYNEQYF. CDR3 coding DNA: TGTGCCTGGAGTGTAATGTACAACGAGCAGTACTTC.

There are a few counts of this clonotype. This chain links TRBV7-2 with TRBJ2-7; D gene uncertain. The CDR3 totals 13 residues. Trimming cost V 3 bases and J 5 bases, with 11 bases left between them. CDR1 and CDR2 (germline): SGHTA, FQGNSA. The CDR3, as DNA: TGTGCCAGCAGCTTCAGGACGGGCCACGAGCAGTACTTC. Translation gives CASSFRTGHEQYF.

This clonotype appeared a few times. V usage is TRBV6-5 and J usage is TRBJ1-4; no definite D call. V lost 0 bases and J lost 8, with 22 bases in between. This CDR3 spans 18 amino acids. Looked up from germline, CDR1 is MNHEY and CDR2 is SVGAGI. The CDR3 protein is CASSYSIVPHGSWEKLFF. The CDR3 DNA sequence: TGTGCCAGCAGTTACTCGATCGTACCCCACGGCAGTTGGGAAAAACTGTTTTTT.